The 17 T cell receptor beta chains below all came from one sample that was sequenced in a study of control samples from healthy donors and cancer patients. Method: immunoSEQ multiplex PCR; TCRdb's copy keeps in-frame clones and lacks some. Of about 120,000 clones in the sample, about 89% were seen once. The sequenced sample consisted of blood. These receptors were obtained from a man between 45 and 60 years old in good health.

The gene calls are TRBV10-3 and TRBJ1-1; possible D gene TRBD1, 5 bases. CDR1 is ENHRY, CDR2 SYGVKD, per germline. The CDR3 runs to 15 residues. Trimming pared 0 bases from V and 1 base from J, leaving 9 bases between. The CDR3 nucleotides are TGTGCCATCAGTGAGTCGTCAGGGCGGAACACTGAAGCTTTCTTT. This codes for CAISESSGRNTEAFF.

The chain has TRBV27 and TRBJ2-3; D gene uncertain. The germline CDR1 and CDR2 sequences are MNHEY and SMNVEV (reference sequence). V lost 3 bases, J lost 2 bases, and 9 bases lay in between. CDR3 length: 14 residues. In DNA, the CDR3 is TGTGCCAGCAGTTTCGGTCACTCCACAGATACGCAGTATTTT. Its protein product is CASSFGHSTDTQYF.

The chain recombines TRBV19 with TRBJ2-7; 8 bases line up with TRBD2. This CDR3 is 14 amino acids long. Germline-derived CDR1 and CDR2 are LNHDA and SQIVND (reference sequence). Trimming removed 5 bases from V and 0 bases from J; junction bases left unmatched: 3. The CDR3 reads CASSPGTSSYEQYF. DNA of the CDR3: TGTGCCAGTAGTCCTGGGACTAGCTCCTACGAGCAGTACTTC.

The V gene is TRBV10-3, the J gene TRBJ1-1, with D possibly matching TRBD1 (6 bases). There are 11 residues in the CDR3. Trimming removed 10 bases at V and 3 bases at J, with 9 bases between. Germline CDR1 and CDR2: ENHRY and SYGVKD. CDR3 loop: CATRQDTEAFF. CDR3 sequence (DNA): TGTGCCACAAGACAGGACACTGAAGCTTTCTTT.

This clone was detected only once. This rearrangement joins TRBV7-9 to TRBJ1-1, with D unresolved. The CDR3 covers 11 residues. V shed 1 base and J shed 6 bases, with 3 bases lying between them. CDR1 and CDR2 (germline): SEHNR, FQNEAQ (reference sequence). This chain's CDR3 is CASSLGSEAFF. Here the CDR3 DNA reads TGTGCCAGCAGCTTAGGTTCTGAAGCTTTCTTT.

The chain joins TRBV28 to TRBJ1-6; D perhaps matches TRBD1 (5 bases). V lost 2 bases and J lost 8, with 7 bases in between. The CDR3 totals 13 residues. Per germline, CDR1 MDHEN and CDR2 SYDVKM. CDR3 sequence: CASSLVGDSPLHF. The CDR3 DNA reads as TGTGCCAGCAGTTTAGTAGGGGATTCACCCCTCCACTTT.

The chain uses TRBV4-3 and TRBJ1-1; no firm D call. Trimming removed 0 bases at V and 4 bases at J, with 12 bases between. CDR3 length: 15 residues. Germline lookup yields CDR1 LGHNA and CDR2 YSLEER. Here the CDR3 reads CASSQDLRGGTEAFF. In DNA form, the CDR3 reads TGCGCCAGCAGCCAAGATCTTCGGGGAGGCACTGAAGCTTTCTTT.

This sequence joins TRBV29-1 and TRBJ1-4; no clear D. CDR1 and CDR2 (germline): SQVTM, ANQGSEA. The CDR3 is made up of 12 amino acids. V lost 3 bases to trimming and J lost 8 bases, with 10 bases between them. CDR3 nucleotides: TGCAGCGTTGACGCAGGATTCGAAAAACTGTTTTTT. Its translation is CSVDAGFEKLFF.

V and J are TRBV5-4 and TRBJ1-1; 9 nucleotides align to TRBD1. This CDR3 is built from 14 residues. Germline CDR1 reads SGHNT; CDR2 reads YYREEE (reference sequence). V shed 0 bases and J 5 bases; nucleotides not matched to a gene: 2. The CDR3 sequence is CASSLDRGRTEAFF. In DNA, the CDR3 is TGTGCCAGCAGCTTGGACAGGGGGCGGACTGAAGCTTTCTTT.

The chain employs TRBV2 and TRBJ1-1; 7 bases map to TRBD1. J gave up 4 bases and V 5 bases, and 4 bases lay outside the gene matches. CDR3 length equals 13 residues. Germline lookup yields CDR1 SNHLY and CDR2 FYNNEI. CDR3 sequence (DNA): TGTGCCAGCAGTTTCCCAGGGGGCACTGAAGCTTTCTTT. This codes for CASSFPGGTEAFF.

J is TRBJ2-2 and V is TRBV3-1 (or the pseudogene TRBV3-2); 8 bases are shared with TRBD2. Germline V gene data show CDR1 as LGHDT and CDR2 as YNNKEL (reference sequence). The CDR3 length is 14 residues. V was pared by 4 bases and J by 5 bases, with 3 bases of the junction left unmatched. This chain's CDR3 is CASSPGGATGELFF. CDR3 bases: TGTGCCAGCAGCCCCGGGGGGGCGACCGGGGAGCTGTTTTTT.

This clone was observed once. V is TRBV5-1 and J is TRBJ2-3; 15 nucleotides align to TRBD2. The V gene end was trimmed by 4 bases and the J gene end by 0 bases; junction bases not matched to a gene: 12. CDR1 and CDR2 from the germline V gene are SGHRS and YFSETQ. There are 20 residues in the CDR3. This chain's CDR3 is CASSMGLAGGFISSTDTQYF. Here the CDR3 DNA reads TGCGCCAGCAGCATGGGACTAGCGGGGGGATTCATCTCTAGCACAGATACGCAGTATTTT.

The CDR3 spells CASSEDRNSNQPQHF. CDR3 bases: TGTGCCAGCAGTGAAGACAGAAATAGCAATCAGCCCCAGCATTTT. This rearrangement joins TRBV6-1 to TRBJ1-5; D unresolved. This CDR3 region has 15 residues. Trimming shortened V by 1 base and J by 0 bases, and 7 bases separated the two germline ends. Germline V gene data show CDR1 as MNHNS and CDR2 as SASEGT.

The chain employs TRBV19 and TRBJ1-5; 7 bases are shared with TRBD1. V gave up 7 bases and J gave up 0 bases; unmatched junction bases: 9. Germline loops: CDR1 LNHDA, CDR2 SQIVND (reference sequence). The CDR3 runs 16 residues. CDR3 loop: CASTPQGTYSNQPQHF. The CDR3 DNA follows: TGTGCCAGTACCCCACAGGGGACCTATAGCAATCAGCCCCAGCATTTT.

This clone was counted a single time. The chain has TRBV27 and TRBJ2-3; TRBD1 might be the D (6 bases). CDR3 length equals 15 residues. Trimming pared 6 bases from V and 0 bases from J, leaving 13 bases between. CDR1 is MNHEY and CDR2 is SMNVEV in the germline V gene (reference sequence). The CDR3: CASRATGPSTDTQYF. DNA of the CDR3: TGTGCCAGCAGGGCTACAGGGCCAAGCACAGATACGCAGTATTTT.

This chain joins TRBV4-3 and TRBJ1-2; TRBD1 might be the D (5 bases). Germline values: CDR1 LGHNA, CDR2 YSLEER. The CDR3 spans 16 residues. V lost 0 bases to trimming and J lost 4 bases, with 15 bases between them. The CDR3: CASSQDQRGLAYGYTF. For the CDR3, the DNA is TGCGCCAGCAGCCAAGATCAGAGGGGACTTGCCTATGGCTACACCTTC.

The J gene is TRBJ2-7, the V gene TRBV30; 7 bases map to TRBD1. Unmatched junction bases numbered 4, after V lost 1 base and J lost 4 bases. Germline CDR1 GTSNPN, CDR2 SVGIG (reference sequence). This CDR3 has 13 residues. CDR3 residues: CAWSEGGGYEQYF. CDR3 nucleotides: TGTGCCTGGAGTGAAGGGGGCGGGTACGAGCAGTACTTC.